These 5 T cell receptor beta chains came from one sample sequenced in a study of blood T cell repertoires in COVID-19. TCRdb keeps only in-frame clones here, not all; method: immunoSEQ multiplex PCR. There are about 220,000 clones in the sample; about 85% occur only once, and about 20% lies in the top ten. Sequencing was done on a sample of peripheral blood. The receptor source for this set is a man aged 25 to 45 with active or convalescent COVID-19.

This clone has just one count. Here the CDR3 reads CASADSAYSNQPQHF. CDR3 DNA sequence: TGTGCCAGTGCAGACAGTGCTTATAGCAATCAGCCCCAGCATTTT. The chain combines TRBV19 with TRBJ1-5, with D possibly matching TRBD1 (5 bases). CDR3 length equals 15 residues. Deletions cut 8 bases from V and 0 bases from J, with 14 bases between. CDR1 is LNHDA, CDR2 SQIVND, per germline (reference sequence).

The DNA of the CDR3 is TGTGCCAGCACCGCTTCACAGGGGGCGCTTTCTGGCTACACCTTC. Its translation: CASTASQGALSGYTF. The chain is built from TRBV6-6 and TRBJ1-2, with 9 bases identical to TRBD1. The CDR3 sequence is 15 residues long. Germline trimming cut 7 bases from V and 7 bases from J; bases unmatched to any gene: 13. CDR1 and CDR2 from the germline V gene are MNHNY and SVGAGI (reference sequence).

The rearrangement joins TRBV5-6 to TRBJ1-5; D remains unclear. V was pared by 4 bases and J by 6 bases, with 2 bases between. CDR3 length equals 10 residues. CDR1 is SGHDT, CDR2 YYEEEE, per germline. The DNA for the CDR3 is TGTGCCAGCAGCCTTCAGCCCCAGCATTTT. Translation gives CASSLQPQHF.

The chain carries TRBV4-2 and TRBJ2-2; TRBD1 is a possible D gene (5 bases). CDR1 is LGHNA, CDR2 YNFKEQ, per germline. Between the trimmed V and J ends, which lost 3 bases and 0 bases, there was a span of 11 bases. The CDR3 is 16 amino acids. CDR3: CASSHLGVSNTGELFF. CDR3 nucleotides: TGTGCCAGCAGCCATCTAGGGGTCTCGAACACCGGGGAGCTGTTTTTT.

The CDR3 here is CASSLWEGYSPLHF. DNA for the CDR3: TGTGCCAGCAGTTTATGGGAGGGCTACTCACCCCTCCACTTT. The genes are TRBV28 and TRBJ1-6; D not resolved. V was cut by 0 bases and J by 10 bases, with 10 bases left in between. Germline CDR1 is MDHEN and CDR2 is SYDVKM. The CDR3 is 14 residues long.